Each of the 21 T cell receptor beta chains below was sequenced from the same sample in a study of response to subunit inactivated influenza vaccine. Each CDR3 protein gets one entry after TCRdb re-called the RT-PCR reads with MiXCR. There are under 800,000 distinct CDR3 sequences in the sample; approximately 15% occur only once, and approximately 7% lies in the top ten. The specimen was PBMCs from blood, collected around 14 days before vaccination. The receptors were gathered from a middle-aged man who received an inactivated influenza vaccine.

This clonotype showed up many times. The chain uses TRBV20-1 and TRBJ2-1; 9 bases match TRBD1. From germline, CDR1 is DFQATT and CDR2 SNEGSKA (reference sequence). J was trimmed by 5 bases and V by 5 bases; bases with no gene match: 7. CDR3 length equals 14 residues. The CDR3 reads CSAHYRGHDNEQFF. CDR3 nucleotides: TGCAGTGCTCACTACAGGGGGCACGACAATGAGCAGTTCTTC.

There are a few counts of this clonotype. The gene calls are TRBV29-1 and TRBJ1-1, with TRBD1 as a possible D gene (6 bases). Between the trimmed V and J ends, which lost 7 bases and 4 bases, there was a span of 13 bases. The CDR3 is 12 amino acids. The germline CDR1 and CDR2 sequences are SQVTM and ANQGSEA. The chain's CDR3 is CSGQTGPTEAFF. In nucleotides, the CDR3 is TGCAGCGGTCAAACAGGGCCCACTGAAGCTTTCTTT. The full variable domain, in which reference TRBV29-1 and TRBJ1-1 provide the parts outside the CDR3, is SAVISQKPSRDICQRGTSLTIQCQVDSQVTMMFWYRQQPGQSLTLIATANQGSEATYESGFVIDKFPISRPNLTFSTLTVSNMSPEDSSIYLCSGQTGPTEAFFGQGTRLTVV.

This clonotype was seen a handful of times. The genes are TRBV11-2 and TRBJ2-3; D is possibly TRBD1 (5 bases). Trimming took 5 bases from V and 0 from J, leaving 18 bases between them. CDR3 size: 17 residues. Germline assignment: CDR1 SGHAT and CDR2 FQNNGV. The CDR3 sequence is CASSLSRLAGSTDTQYF. In DNA form, the CDR3 reads TGTGCCAGCAGCCTAAGCCGCTTGGCAGGGAGCACAGATACGCAGTATTTT.

This clonotype came up a few times. The chain carries TRBV4-3 and TRBJ2-1; perhaps TRBD1 as D (6 bases). This CDR3 has 15 amino acids. Germline V gene data show CDR1 as LGHNA and CDR2 as YSLEER. Trimming cost V 3 bases and J 10 bases, with 19 bases left between them. CDR3 nucleotide sequence: TGCGCCAGCAGCCAGTCTAGCAATTTTAGGGGGGAGCAGTTCTTC. This sequence encodes CASSQSSNFRGEQFF.

This clonotype turned up a few times. The chain uses TRBV7-6 and TRBJ2-3; D unresolved. Germline lookup yields CDR1 SGHVS and CDR2 FNYEAQ. V was clipped by 2 bases and J by 0 bases, with 9 bases between them. This CDR3 has 15 residues. This chain's CDR3 is CASSLSVTSTDTQYF. DNA for the CDR3: TGTGCCAGCAGCTTATCTGTCACTAGCACAGATACGCAGTATTTT. The full variable domain, completed using reference TRBV7-6 and TRBJ2-3, is GAGVSQSPRYKVTKRGQDVALRCDPISGHVSLYWYRQALGQGPEFLTYFNYEAQQDKSGLPNDRFSAERPEGSISTLTIQRTEQRDSAMYRCASSLSVTSTDTQYFGPGTRLTVL.

This clonotype was observed at least ten times. V and J are TRBV6-1 and TRBJ2-4, with D possibly matching TRBD1 (5 bases). Trimming removed 6 bases at V and 1 base at J, with 7 bases between. This CDR3 comprises 13 residues. The germline CDR1 and CDR2 sequences are MNHNS and SASEGT. Written as DNA, the CDR3 is TGTGCCAGCAGCCCAGGGGCCAAAAACATTCAGTACTTC. It codes for CASSPGAKNIQYF.

V and J are TRBV20-1 and TRBJ2-1; 8 bases agree with TRBD2. There are 15 residues in the CDR3. Germline values: CDR1 DFQATT, CDR2 SNEGSKA (reference sequence). The trim removed 0 bases at V and 5 bases at J, leaving 6 bases unmatched. CDR3 sequence: CSAREPGLGHNEQFF. The CDR3 region has the DNA TGCAGTGCTAGAGAACCGGGACTAGGCCACAATGAGCAGTTCTTC.

The rearrangement links TRBV6-2 or TRBV6-3 to TRBJ2-7; D might be TRBD1 (6 bases). V lost 3 bases and J lost 7, with 16 bases in between. Germline CDR1 is MNHEY and CDR2 is SVGEGT. The CDR3 has 14 amino acids. In DNA, the CDR3 is TGTGCCAGCAGTTATCTAGGACAGTCCGAAGAGCAGTACTTC. Protein sequence: CASSYLGQSEEQYF.

For the CDR3, the DNA is TGCGCCAGCAGCCGGGGACAGTCCGACCCCCAGCATTTT. This codes for CASSRGQSDPQHF. V gene TRBV5-1 combines with J gene TRBJ1-5, with 7 bases aligning to TRBD1. Looked up from germline, CDR1 is SGHRS and CDR2 is YFSETQ. The CDR3 is 13 residues long. J was trimmed by 10 bases and V by 4 bases; bases with no gene match: 8.

This clonotype appeared a few times. V gene TRBV5-1 combines with J gene TRBJ2-5; 12 positions agree with TRBD2. This CDR3 is 16 amino acids long. Germline V gene sequence: CDR1 SGHRS, CDR2 YFSETQ. Trimming removed 4 bases from V and 4 bases from J; junction bases left unmatched: 8. CDR3 sequence: CASSPRLAGVVETQYF. Written as DNA, the CDR3 is TGCGCCAGCAGCCCCAGACTAGCGGGAGTCGTAGAGACCCAGTACTTC.

In this sample, this clonotype turned up many times. This rearrangement joins TRBV5-5 to TRBJ2-1; TRBD2 aligns across 11 bases. Germline CDR1 and CDR2: SGHKS and YYEKEE (reference sequence). V lost 0 bases and J lost 3; bases outside the gene matches: 2. The CDR3 has 16 amino acids. The CDR3 reads CASSLEGTSGYNEQFF. DNA of the CDR3: TGTGCCAGCAGCTTGGAAGGGACTAGCGGCTACAATGAGCAGTTCTTC.

The V gene is TRBV16, the J gene TRBJ2-7, with D maybe TRBD1 (6 bases). Trimming took 5 bases from V and 4 from J, leaving 12 bases between them. This CDR3 has 13 amino acids. Germline V gives CDR1 KGHSY, CDR2 FQNENV. The CDR3 sequence: CASSTGTQYEQYF. For the CDR3, the DNA is TGTGCCAGCAGCACCGGGACACAATACGAGCAGTACTTC. The complete variable domain, with remaining parts taken from reference TRBV16 and TRBJ2-7, reads GEEVAQTPKHLVRGEGQKAKLYCAPIKGHSYVFWYQQVLKNEFKFLISFQNENVFDETGMPKERFSAKCLPNSPCSLEIQATKLEDSAVYFCASSTGTQYEQYFGPGTRLTVT.

This clonotype was detected only a few times. V gene TRBV20-1 combines with J gene TRBJ2-1; 11 bases agree with TRBD2. J was trimmed by 0 bases and V by 5 bases; bases with no gene match: 9. Germline assignment: CDR1 DFQATT and CDR2 SNEGSKA (reference sequence). This CDR3 has 17 residues. The CDR3 spells CSAGTSGARDSYNEQFF. The CDR3 nucleotides read TGCAGTGCTGGGACTAGCGGCGCTCGTGACTCCTACAATGAGCAGTTCTTC.

This clonotype has ten or more counts. CDR3 amino acids: CATSREQGFGLTDTQYF. The DNA for the CDR3 is TGTGCCACCAGCAGAGAACAGGGTTTTGGACTTACAGATACGCAGTATTTT. This rearrangement joins TRBV15 to TRBJ2-3; possibly TRBD1 for D (6 bases). Per germline, CDR1 LNHNV and CDR2 YYDKDF (reference sequence). V lost 0 bases, J lost 3 bases, and 16 bases lay in between. The CDR3 loop spans 17 amino acids.

This CDR3 is CASSPPKRVGANVLTF. The CDR3 DNA follows: TGTGCCAGCAGTCCCCCAAAGAGGGTTGGGGCCAACGTCCTGACTTTC. The chain has TRBV28 and TRBJ2-6; TRBD2 is a possible D gene (5 bases). V was pared by 5 bases and J by 3 bases, with 14 bases between. The germline V gene has CDR1 MDHEN and CDR2 SYDVKM. The CDR3 covers 16 residues.

The genes are TRBV12-3 or TRBV12-4 and TRBJ2-7, with D possibly being TRBD2 (7 bases). The germline V and J ends were trimmed by 1 base and 5 bases, with 15 bases remaining between them. This CDR3 spans 15 amino acids. The chain's CDR3 is CASSLGGGRQDEQYF. CDR3 sequence (DNA): TGTGCCAGCAGTTTAGGGGGGGGACGACAGGACGAGCAGTACTTC.

The V call is TRBV7-9, the J call TRBJ2-3; 13 nucleotides agree with TRBD2. Germline trimming cut 5 bases from V and 4 bases from J; bases unmatched to any gene: 6. Germline-derived CDR1 and CDR2 are SEHNR and FQNEAQ (reference sequence). The CDR3 totals 16 residues. The CDR3 sequence is CASSPRTSGGSDTQYF. DNA for the CDR3: TGTGCCAGCAGCCCCCGGACTAGCGGGGGATCAGATACGCAGTATTTT.

This clonotype occurred many times. This sequence joins TRBV24-1 and TRBJ2-1, with 9 bases aligning to TRBD1. CDR1 and CDR2 (germline): KGHDR, SFDVKD. The V segment lost 4 bases and the J segment 6 bases; nucleotides outside the gene matches: 6. The CDR3 is 15 amino acids. For the CDR3, the DNA is TGTGCCACCAGTGACACAGGGGGCGCAGGCAATGAGCAGTTCTTC. Translating gives CATSDTGGAGNEQFF.

In nucleotides, the CDR3 is TGTGCCTGGAGCCCTGGGGGCACCGGGGAGCTGTTTTTT. Translating gives CAWSPGGTGELFF. The chain uses TRBV30 and TRBJ2-2; perhaps D is TRBD1 or TRBD2 (5 bases each). The CDR3 covers 13 residues. V dropped 3 bases and J dropped 4 bases, with 9 bases sitting between them. CDR1 is GTSNPN and CDR2 is SVGIG in the germline V gene (reference sequence).

This clonotype appeared a few times. The CDR3 spells CASALGDFRGRARFGEQYF. DNA of the CDR3: TGTGCCAGCGCCTTAGGGGATTTCAGGGGGCGCGCCCGTTTTGGCGAGCAGTACTTC. The chain links TRBV11-1 to TRBJ2-7, with TRBD1 matching 8 bases. The CDR3 covers 19 residues. V was pared by 8 bases and J by 6 bases, with 27 bases of the junction left unmatched. Germline V gene sequence: CDR1 SGHAT, CDR2 FQDESV (reference sequence).

This clonotype was counted at least ten times. The chain carries TRBV29-1 and TRBJ2-1; D gene ambiguous. CDR3 length equals 13 residues. CDR1 and CDR2 (germline): SQVTM, ANQGSEA. Deletions cut 4 bases from V and 11 bases from J, with 18 bases between. CDR3 in DNA: TGCAGCGTTGGGCTTTCCGGGCCCCTAAAGCAGTTCTTC. It specifies CSVGLSGPLKQFF.